Listed below are T cell receptor beta chains from one sample, sequenced in a study of neoadjuvant anti-PD-1 for oral cavity cancer. Only in-frame clones appear in the TCRdb table, and some are missing; sequencing was by immunoSEQ multiplex PCR. The sample has around 60,000 clones; 79% are singletons. This sample comprised PBMCs, obtained before nivolumab (anti-PD-1) treatment. These receptors were taken from a person aged 35-79 years with oral cavity squamous cell carcinoma. CDR3s include the opening cysteine and the closing phenylalanine or tryptophan. Fields, in order: V gene, J gene, D gene, clone size, CDR3 protein, CDR3 DNA. A D gene is named only where the DNA matches it firmly. Clone size is stated in some rows and not others, as once, few, many or a class when expanded.

TRBV6-1	TRBJ2-5	-	-	CASSEGGSLVTQYF	TGTGCCAGCAGTGAAGGGGGGTCTCTTGTGACCCAGTACTTC
TRBV28	TRBJ2-3	TRBD2	-	CASSSAGSYTDTQYF	TGTGCCAGCAGCTCAGCGGGATCCTACACAGATACGCAGTATTTT
TRBV5-4	TRBJ2-5	TRBD2	-	CASSSLAGGLVGQETQYF	TGTGCCAGCAGCTCACTAGCGGGGGGGCTAGTAGGGCAAGAGACCCAGTACTTC
TRBV25-1	TRBJ1-2	-	-	CASQEGGVYGYTF	TGTGCCAGCCAAGAGGGGGGGGTCTATGGCTACACCTTC
TRBV5-4	TRBJ1-5	TRBD1	-	CASSSGGGPDGQPQHF	TGTGCCAGCAGCTCGGGAGGGGGCCCGGATGGTCAGCCCCAGCATTTT
TRBV7-2	TRBJ1-5	-	-	CASSLAGTPGNQPQHF	TGTGCCAGCAGCTTAGCTGGCACCCCGGGCAATCAGCCCCAGCATTTT
TRBV2	TRBJ1-5	TRBD1	-	CASGGQYSNQPQHF	TGTGCCAGCGGGGGACAGTATAGCAATCAGCCCCAGCATTTT
TRBV5-8	TRBJ2-2	TRBD2	-	CASSPLAGVNTGELFF	TGTGCCAGCAGCCCACTAGCGGGGGTGAACACCGGGGAGCTGTTTTTT
TRBV19	TRBJ1-6	-	-	CASSIRGRYNSPLHF	TGTGCCAGTAGTATTCGGGGCAGGTATAATTCACCCCTCCACTTT
TRBV30	TRBJ2-1	TRBD2	-	CAWSVLLAGVFNEQFF	TGTGCCTGGAGTGTATTATTAGCGGGAGTCTTCAATGAGCAGTTCTTC
TRBV28	TRBJ2-3	TRBD2	once	CAIQTSVTDTQYF	TGTGCCATCCAGACTAGCGTGACAGATACGCAGTATTTT
TRBV27	TRBJ1-2	-	-	CASSLRGLTDYGYTF	TGTGCCAGCAGTTTGAGGGGATTGACGGATTATGGCTACACCTTC
TRBV25-1	TRBJ1-4	-	many	CASRRDSSPGKLFF	TGTGCCAGCAGGCGGGACTCCTCTCCTGGCAAACTGTTTTTT
TRBV7-9	TRBJ1-5	TRBD1	-	CASSLAGRGLDQPQHF	TGTGCCAGCAGCTTAGCCGGCAGGGGGCTTGATCAGCCCCAGCATTTT
TRBV7-9	TRBJ2-1	-	-	CASSLGGGARYNEQFF	TGTGCCAGCAGCTTAGGTGGAGGGGCCAGATACAATGAGCAGTTCTTC
TRBV7-9	TRBJ1-2	TRBD1	-	CASSPTGTGGYGYTF	TGTGCCAGCAGCCCCACCGGGACAGGGGGCTATGGCTACACCTTC
TRBV7-9	TRBJ2-5	-	-	CASSSWTDLQETQYF	TGTGCCAGCAGCTCCTGGACAGACTTACAAGAGACCCAGTACTTC
TRBV9	TRBJ1-3	-	-	CASSVDGRDNSGNTIYF	TGTGCCAGCAGCGTAGATGGAAGGGACAACTCTGGAAACACCATATATTTT